This TCR beta chain comes out of a study of blood T cell repertoires in COVID-19. Participant ages covered roughly 18 to 89 years across about 22 US areas. Clinical histories supplied by participants themselves formed the basis of cohort assignment. In germline, CDR1 is SNHLY, CDR2 FYNNEI. The CDR3 length is 13 residues. Losses at the gene ends were 6 bases for V and 2 bases for J; bases not matched to a gene: 3. TCRdb's copy holds only in-frame clones and misses some; the assay was immunoSEQ multiplex PCR. Among over 350,000 clones, roughly 88% were seen once, and the ten largest hold approximately 1%.

V usage is TRBV2 and J usage is TRBJ2-7, with 8 bases aligning to TRBD1. The sample comprised PBMCs or T cells enriched from blood (not recorded which). This TCR derives from a woman aged 25 to 45 with acute COVID-19. CDR3 DNA sequence: TGTGCCAGCAGCGTACAGGGGGCCTACGAGCAGTACTTC. This codes for CASSVQGAYEQYF.